This T cell receptor beta chain was captured in a study of blood T cell repertoires in COVID-19. The overall study: Sites in the United States, Italy and Spain provided acute and convalescent COVID-19 samples. In each case, the material was cDNA or gDNA derived from T cells, B-cell-depleted T cells, or PBMCs.

Original processing notes: Nucleated cell number was recorded as an estimate derived from reference gene primer amplification. Libraries were prepared by immunoSEQ multiplex PCR; TCRdb keeps only in-frame clonotypes and omits some of them. V and J calls and clone size are given by that table; D and trimming were obtained from the DNA. The data show 120,000 or so clones, with 76% seen just once and around 3.5% held by the top ten. CDR3 length: 14 residues. CDR1 and CDR2 (germline): SGHRS, YFSETQ. Trimming shortened V by 9 bases and J by 3 bases, and 16 bases separated the two germline ends. The chain links TRBV5-1 to TRBJ2-1; maybe TRBD2 (5 bases). The receptor was derived from an elderly woman with acute or convalescent COVID-19. Sequencing was done on a sample of peripheral blood. CDR3 residues: CATRTEPHYNEQFF. The CDR3 DNA follows: TGCGCCACCCGGACTGAGCCCCACTACAATGAGCAGTTCTTC.